What follows are 16 T cell receptor beta chains derived from one specimen sequenced in a study of CD8 T cells in Susac syndrome. Reverse transcription of roughly 0.5 to 1 ug RNA used random hexamers. TCRdb reprocessed the immunoSEQ multiplex PCR reads via MiXCR and lists one record per CDR3 protein. The data hold a few hundred thousand distinct CDR3 sequences, with about 94% observed a single time. Sequencing was performed on CD8+ T cells from PBMCs. These receptors were obtained from a human donor with multiple sclerosis.

This rearrangement joins TRBV4-1 to TRBJ1-1; D possibly corresponds to TRBD1 (5 bases). CDR1 is MGHRA, CDR2 YSYEKL, per germline. V was shortened by 3 bases and J by 2 bases, with 10 bases between the two germline ends. This CDR3 contains 14 residues. The CDR3 DNA reads TGCGCCAGCAGCCATGGGACGCTTAACACTGAAGCTTTCTTT. This gives the protein CASSHGTLNTEAFF.

In its sample, this clonotype was seen once. The genes are TRBV5-1 and TRBJ2-7; TRBD2 matches at 7 bases. Germline trimming cut 9 bases from V and 2 bases from J; bases unmatched to any gene: 17. This CDR3 comprises 16 residues. The V gene's germline CDR1 is SGHRS and CDR2 YFSETQ. CDR3 residues: CATPRAPAGPTYEQYF. For the CDR3, the DNA is TGCGCCACCCCCCGGGCTCCAGCGGGGCCAACCTACGAGCAGTACTTC.

The CDR3 spells CASSITSGGTEAFF. The CDR3, as DNA: TGTGCCAGCAGCATAACCTCAGGGGGAACTGAAGCTTTCTTT. The chain joins TRBV6-5 to TRBJ1-1, with 7 bases aligning to TRBD1. The CDR3 runs to 14 residues. Trimming removed 6 bases from V and 5 bases from J; junction bases left unmatched: 9. The V gene's germline CDR1 is MNHEY and CDR2 SVGAGI.

This clonotype has just a few counts. The chain uses TRBV7-3 and TRBJ1-1; D unclear. The CDR3 contains 13 residues. Germline values: CDR1 SGHTA, CDR2 FQGTGA. Trimming took 5 bases from V and 1 from J, leaving 8 bases between them. The CDR3 nucleotides read TGTGCCAGCAGCGGTGATCCGAACACTGAAGCTTTCTTT. Translated, it gives CASSGDPNTEAFF.

The V gene is TRBV27, the J gene TRBJ2-7; 8 bases line up with TRBD1. Looked up from germline, CDR1 is MNHEY and CDR2 is SMNVEV (reference sequence). The CDR3 covers 15 residues. With 3 bases clipped from V and 3 bases from J, the junction kept 7 bases outside the gene matches. Written as DNA, the CDR3 is TGTGCCAGCAGTTTGAACAGGGGGAGCCTCTACGAGCAGTACTTC. Translating it yields CASSLNRGSLYEQYF.

The rearrangement links TRBV6-4 to TRBJ1-2; D gene unclear. The CDR3 spans 13 residues. V was clipped by 3 bases and J by 2 bases, with 7 bases between them. CDR1 and CDR2 from the germline V gene are MRHNA and SNTAGT. The CDR3, as DNA: TGTGCCAGCAGTGATGGACCAAACTATGGCTACACCTTC. It is translated as CASSDGPNYGYTF.

V gene TRBV13 combines with J gene TRBJ1-1, with TRBD1 identical over 10 bases. Germline V lookup: CDR1 PRHDT, CDR2 FYEKMQ (reference sequence). V shed 10 bases, J shed 0 bases, and the junction held 17 bases outside the gene matches. The CDR3 consists of 18 residues. The CDR3: CATVNLGDRGNLNTEAFF. The CDR3 region has the DNA TGTGCCACTGTTAACCTCGGGGACAGGGGTAACCTGAACACTGAAGCTTTCTTT.

The rearrangement links TRBV2 to TRBJ2-3, with no clear D. This CDR3 comprises 16 residues. Germline CDR1 is SNHLY and CDR2 is FYNNEI. The V end was cut by 0 bases, the J end by 2 bases, with 12 bases between. CDR3 in amino acids: CASSEALQSSTDTQYF. CDR3 DNA: TGTGCCAGCAGTGAAGCGCTTCAGTCGTCCACAGATACGCAGTATTTT.

This clonotype was seen just once. This chain uses TRBV30 with TRBJ1-1; the match to TRBD1 covers 7 bases. This CDR3 is built from 15 residues. CDR1 and CDR2 (germline): GTSNPN, SVGIG (reference sequence). After removal of 2 bases from V and 0 bases from J, the junction contained 6 bases not matched to a gene. CDR3 residues: CAWSLTGALNTEAFF. For the CDR3, the DNA is TGTGCCTGGAGTCTAACAGGGGCCTTGAACACTGAAGCTTTCTTT. Together with reference TRBV30 and TRBJ1-1, the CDR3 gives the full variable domain: SQTIHQWPATLVQPVGSPLSLECTVEGTSNPNLYWYRQAAGRGLQLLFYSVGIGQISSEVPQNLSASRPQDRQFILSSKKLLLSDSGFYLCAWSLTGALNTEAFFGQGTRLTVV.

V gene TRBV12-3 or TRBV12-4 combines with J gene TRBJ2-1; D gene unclear. The germline V and J ends were trimmed by 1 base and 8 bases, with 12 bases remaining between them. CDR3 length: 14 amino acids. This chain's CDR3 is CASSLGMRVYEQFF. CDR3 bases: TGTGCCAGCAGTTTAGGGATGCGAGTATATGAGCAGTTCTTC.

A single count supports this clonotype. The genes are TRBV5-5 and TRBJ2-3; a weak D match, TRBD2 (6 bases). V dropped 3 bases and J dropped 2 bases, with 10 bases sitting between them. CDR1 is SGHKS and CDR2 is YYEKEE in the germline V gene (reference sequence). This CDR3 has 14 amino acids. The CDR3 region is CASSWDWDTDTQYF. The CDR3 DNA sequence: TGTGCCAGCAGCTGGGACTGGGACACAGATACGCAGTATTTT. Full variable domain (rest looked up from reference TRBV5-5 and TRBJ2-3): DAGVTQSPTHLIKTRGQQVTLRCSPISGHKSVSWYQQVLGQGPQFIFQYYEKEERGRGNFPDRFSARQFPNYSSELNVNALLLGDSALYLCASSWDWDTDTQYFGPGTRLTVL.

The chain uses TRBV19 and TRBJ1-2; D perhaps matches TRBD1 (5 bases). Germline CDR1 reads LNHDA; CDR2 reads SQIVND (reference sequence). This CDR3 has 14 residues. Between the trimmed V and J ends, which lost 5 bases and 4 bases, there was a span of 14 bases. The CDR3 spells CASSDRPGGYGYTF. CDR3 DNA: TGTGCCAGTAGTGACAGACCGGGCGGCTATGGCTACACCTTC.

This chain uses TRBV7-9 with TRBJ2-7; D gene unclear. The germline CDR1 and CDR2 sequences are SEHNR and FQNEAQ (reference sequence). CDR3 size: 14 residues. The V gene lost 6 bases and the J gene lost 3 bases, with 15 bases spanning the gap. The CDR3 region is CASRSREDYYEQYF. The CDR3 DNA sequence: TGTGCCAGCAGGTCTCGAGAGGATTACTACGAGCAGTACTTC.

The genes are TRBV6-1 and TRBJ2-1; D is undetermined. The CDR3 contains 13 residues. Germline loops: CDR1 MNHNS, CDR2 SASEGT. V lost 6 bases and J 5 bases, leaving 11 bases between the germline ends. The CDR3 nucleotides read TGTGCCAGCAGAGTTACAACCCACAATGAGCAGTTCTTC. It encodes CASRVTTHNEQFF.

The chain is built from TRBV6-2 or TRBV6-3 and TRBJ2-5; tentatively, D is TRBD2 (5 bases). Germline CDR1 reads MNHEY; CDR2 reads SVGEGT. The CDR3 is 14 amino acids. V lost 4 bases to trimming and J lost 2 bases, with 11 bases between them. CDR3 sequence reads: CASSSDSPQETQYF. The CDR3 coding sequence is TGTGCCAGCAGTTCGGACTCACCTCAAGAGACCCAGTACTTC.

This chain connects TRBV2 to TRBJ1-5; a possible D gene is TRBD1 (5 bases). The germline V gene encodes CDR1 SNHLY and CDR2 FYNNEI. Trimming pared 6 bases from V and 4 bases from J, leaving 16 bases between. The CDR3 contains 15 residues. CDR3 in amino acids: CASRDTGSPNQPQHF. In DNA form, the CDR3 reads TGTGCCAGCAGAGACACAGGCTCTCCTAATCAGCCCCAGCATTTT.